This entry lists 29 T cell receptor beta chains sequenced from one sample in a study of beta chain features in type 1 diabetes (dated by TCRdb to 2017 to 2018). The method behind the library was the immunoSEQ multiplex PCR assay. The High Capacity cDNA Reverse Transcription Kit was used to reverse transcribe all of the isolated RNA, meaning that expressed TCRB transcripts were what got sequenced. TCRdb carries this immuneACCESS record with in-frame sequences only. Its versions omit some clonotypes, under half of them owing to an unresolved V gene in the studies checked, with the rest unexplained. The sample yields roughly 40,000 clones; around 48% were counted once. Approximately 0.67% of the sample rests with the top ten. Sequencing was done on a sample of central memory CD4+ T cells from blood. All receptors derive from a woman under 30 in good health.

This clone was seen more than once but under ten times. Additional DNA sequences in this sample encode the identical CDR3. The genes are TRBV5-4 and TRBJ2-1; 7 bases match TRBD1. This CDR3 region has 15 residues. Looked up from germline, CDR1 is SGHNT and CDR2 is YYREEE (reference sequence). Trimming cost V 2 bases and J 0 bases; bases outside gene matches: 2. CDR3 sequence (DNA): TGTGCCAGCAGCTTAACAGGGGACTCCTACAATGAGCAGTTCTTC. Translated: CASSLTGDSYNEQFF.

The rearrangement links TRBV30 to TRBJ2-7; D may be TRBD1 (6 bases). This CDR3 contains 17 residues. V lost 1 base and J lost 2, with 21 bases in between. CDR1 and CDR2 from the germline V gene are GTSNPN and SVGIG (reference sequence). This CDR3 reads CAWSAKLASGTPYEQYF. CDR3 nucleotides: TGTGCCTGGAGTGCCAAACTCGCGTCCGGGACACCCTACGAGCAGTACTTC.

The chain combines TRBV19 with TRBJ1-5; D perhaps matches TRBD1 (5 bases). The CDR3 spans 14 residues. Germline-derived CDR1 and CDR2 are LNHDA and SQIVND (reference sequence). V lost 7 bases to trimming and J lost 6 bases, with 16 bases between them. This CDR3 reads CASTPGAKGQPQHF. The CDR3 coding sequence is TGTGCCAGTACCCCTGGGGCAAAGGGTCAGCCCCAGCATTTT.

The CDR3 loop is CASSVGQGVYEQYF. The CDR3 DNA is TGTGCCAGCAGTGTCGGACAGGGAGTCTACGAGCAGTACTTC. The chain combines TRBV6-1 with TRBJ2-7; 8 bases align to TRBD1. The germline V gene has CDR1 MNHNS and CDR2 SASEGT. V lost 4 bases to trimming and J lost 3 bases; unmatched junction nucleotides: 5. The CDR3 extends over 14 amino acids.

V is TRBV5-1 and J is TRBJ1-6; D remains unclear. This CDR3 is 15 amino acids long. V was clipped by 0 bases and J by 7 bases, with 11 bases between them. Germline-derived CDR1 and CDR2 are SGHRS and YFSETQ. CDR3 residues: CASSLEGPGNSPLHF. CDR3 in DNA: TGCGCCAGCAGCTTGGAAGGTCCGGGGAATTCACCCCTCCACTTT.

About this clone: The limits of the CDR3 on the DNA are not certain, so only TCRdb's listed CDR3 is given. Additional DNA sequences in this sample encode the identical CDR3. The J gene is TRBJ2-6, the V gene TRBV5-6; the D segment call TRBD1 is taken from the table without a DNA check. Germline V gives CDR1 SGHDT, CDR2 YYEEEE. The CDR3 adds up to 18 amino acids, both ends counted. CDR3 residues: CASSLVWGTGAGANVLTF.

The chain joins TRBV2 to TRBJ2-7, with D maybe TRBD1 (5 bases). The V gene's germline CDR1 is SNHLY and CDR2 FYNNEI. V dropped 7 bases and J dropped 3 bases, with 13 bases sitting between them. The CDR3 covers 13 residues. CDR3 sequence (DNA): TGTGCCAGCAACTTAGGACAAGACTACGAGCAGTACTTC. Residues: CASNLGQDYEQYF.

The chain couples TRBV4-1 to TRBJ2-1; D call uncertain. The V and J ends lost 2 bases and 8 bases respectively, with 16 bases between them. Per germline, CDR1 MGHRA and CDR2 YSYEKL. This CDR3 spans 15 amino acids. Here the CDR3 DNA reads TGCGCCAGCAGCCAAATATCCGGAGTGGTGGATGAGCAGTTCTTC. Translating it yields CASSQISGVVDEQFF.

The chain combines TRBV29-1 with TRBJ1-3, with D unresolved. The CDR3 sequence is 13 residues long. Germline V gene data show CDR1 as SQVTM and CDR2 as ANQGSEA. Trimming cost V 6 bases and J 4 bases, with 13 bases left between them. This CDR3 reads CSVLGLTGNTIYF. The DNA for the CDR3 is TGCAGCGTACTCGGACTCACCGGAAACACCATATATTTT.

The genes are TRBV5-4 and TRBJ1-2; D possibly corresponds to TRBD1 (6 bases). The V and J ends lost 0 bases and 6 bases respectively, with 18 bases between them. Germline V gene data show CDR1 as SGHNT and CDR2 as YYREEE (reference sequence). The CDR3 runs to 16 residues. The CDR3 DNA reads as TGTGCCAGCAGCTTGGGGCGGGGGGCAAGGGACAATGGCTACACCTTC. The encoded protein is CASSLGRGARDNGYTF. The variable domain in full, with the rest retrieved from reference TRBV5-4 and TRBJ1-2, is ETGVTQSPTHLIKTRGQQVTLRCSSQSGHNTVSWYQQALGQGPQFIFQYYREEENGRGNFPPRFSGLQFPNYSSELNVNALELDDSALYLCASSLGRGARDNGYTFGSGTRLTVV.

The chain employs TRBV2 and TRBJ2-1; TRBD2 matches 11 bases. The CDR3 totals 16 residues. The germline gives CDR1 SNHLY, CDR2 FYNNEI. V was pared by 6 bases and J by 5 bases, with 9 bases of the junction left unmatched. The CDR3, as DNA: TGTGCCAGCAGACAGAGGCTAGCGGGGGGAAACAATGAGCAGTTCTTC. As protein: CASRQRLAGGNNEQFF.

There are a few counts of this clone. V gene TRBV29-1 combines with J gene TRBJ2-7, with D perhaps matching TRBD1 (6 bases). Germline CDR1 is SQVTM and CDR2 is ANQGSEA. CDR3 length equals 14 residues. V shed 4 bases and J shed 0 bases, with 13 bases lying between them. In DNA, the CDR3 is TGCAGCGTTGCAGAGGACAGTGACTCCTACGAGCAGTACTTC. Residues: CSVAEDSDSYEQYF.

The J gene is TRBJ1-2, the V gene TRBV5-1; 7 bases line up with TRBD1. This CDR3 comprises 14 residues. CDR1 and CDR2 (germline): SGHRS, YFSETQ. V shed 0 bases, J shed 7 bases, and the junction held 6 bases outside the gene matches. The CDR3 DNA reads TGCGCCAGCAGCTTGGAGACAGGGAATGTTGGCTACACCTTC. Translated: CASSLETGNVGYTF.

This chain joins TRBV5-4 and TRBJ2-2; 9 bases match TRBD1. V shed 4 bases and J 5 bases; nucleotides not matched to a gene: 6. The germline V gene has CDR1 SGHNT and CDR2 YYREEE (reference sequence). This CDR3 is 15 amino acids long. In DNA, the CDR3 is TGTGCCAGCAGCCTACAGGGGGCAGGAACCGGGGAGCTGTTTTTT. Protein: CASSLQGAGTGELFF.

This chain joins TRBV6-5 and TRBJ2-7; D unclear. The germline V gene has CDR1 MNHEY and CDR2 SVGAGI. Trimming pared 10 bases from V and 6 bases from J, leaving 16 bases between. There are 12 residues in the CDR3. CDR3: CATKWVASEQYF. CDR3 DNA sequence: TGTGCCACCAAGTGGGTAGCTTCCGAGCAGTACTTC.

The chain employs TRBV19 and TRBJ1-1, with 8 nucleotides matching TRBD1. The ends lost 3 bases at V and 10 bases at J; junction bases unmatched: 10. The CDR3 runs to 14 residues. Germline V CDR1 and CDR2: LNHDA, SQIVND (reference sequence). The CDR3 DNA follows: TGTGCCAGTAGTATTGGACAGGGTCGGTATGTAGCTTTCTTT. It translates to CASSIGQGRYVAFF.

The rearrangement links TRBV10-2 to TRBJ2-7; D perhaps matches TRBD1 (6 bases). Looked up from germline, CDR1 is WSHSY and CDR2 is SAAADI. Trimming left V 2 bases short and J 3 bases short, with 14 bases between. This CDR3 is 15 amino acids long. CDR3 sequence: CASSEPGQSLYEQYF. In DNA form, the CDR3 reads TGCGCCAGCAGTGAGCCCGGACAGAGCCTCTACGAGCAGTACTTC.

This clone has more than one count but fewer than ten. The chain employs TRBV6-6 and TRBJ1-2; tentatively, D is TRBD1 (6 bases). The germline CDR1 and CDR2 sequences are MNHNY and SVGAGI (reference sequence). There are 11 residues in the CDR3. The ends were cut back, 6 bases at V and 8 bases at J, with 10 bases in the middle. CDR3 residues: CASRSGQGYTF. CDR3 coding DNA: TGTGCCAGCAGATCTGGACAGGGCTACACCTTC.

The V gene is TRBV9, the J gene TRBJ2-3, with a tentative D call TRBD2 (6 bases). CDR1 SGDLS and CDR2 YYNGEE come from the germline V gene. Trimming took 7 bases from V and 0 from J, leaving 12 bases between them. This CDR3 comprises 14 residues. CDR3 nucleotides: TGTGCCAGCCAGCGGGCTTCTAGCACAGATACGCAGTATTTT. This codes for CASQRASSTDTQYF.

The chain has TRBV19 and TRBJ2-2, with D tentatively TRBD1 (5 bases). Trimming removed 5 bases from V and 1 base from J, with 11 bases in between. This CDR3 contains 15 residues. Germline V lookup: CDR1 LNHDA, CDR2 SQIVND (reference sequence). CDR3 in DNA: TGTGCCAGTAGTGGACACCTACAGAACACCGGGGAGCTGTTTTTT. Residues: CASSGHLQNTGELFF.

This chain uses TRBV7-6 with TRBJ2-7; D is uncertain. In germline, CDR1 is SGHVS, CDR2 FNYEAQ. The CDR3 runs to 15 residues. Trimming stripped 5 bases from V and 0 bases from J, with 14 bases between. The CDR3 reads CASSQIPQNSYEQYF. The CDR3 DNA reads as TGTGCCAGCAGCCAAATTCCCCAGAACTCCTACGAGCAGTACTTC. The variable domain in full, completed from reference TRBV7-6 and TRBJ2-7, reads GAGVSQSPRYKVTKRGQDVALRCDPISGHVSLYWYRQALGQGPEFLTYFNYEAQQDKSGLPNDRFSAERPEGSISTLTIQRTEQRDSAMYRCASSQIPQNSYEQYFGPGTRLTVT.

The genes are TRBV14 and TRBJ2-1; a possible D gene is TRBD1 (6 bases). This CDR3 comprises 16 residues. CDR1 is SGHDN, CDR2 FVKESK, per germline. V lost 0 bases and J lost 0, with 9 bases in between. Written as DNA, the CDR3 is TGTGCCAGCAGCCAAGATAGGGGGAGCTCCTACAATGAGCAGTTCTTC. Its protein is CASSQDRGSSYNEQFF.

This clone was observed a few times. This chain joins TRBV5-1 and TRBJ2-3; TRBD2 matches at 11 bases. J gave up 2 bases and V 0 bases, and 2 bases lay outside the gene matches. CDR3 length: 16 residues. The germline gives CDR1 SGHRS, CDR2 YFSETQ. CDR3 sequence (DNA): TGCGCCAGCAGCTTGGTTAGCGGGAGGGCCACAGATACGCAGTATTTT. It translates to CASSLVSGRATDTQYF.

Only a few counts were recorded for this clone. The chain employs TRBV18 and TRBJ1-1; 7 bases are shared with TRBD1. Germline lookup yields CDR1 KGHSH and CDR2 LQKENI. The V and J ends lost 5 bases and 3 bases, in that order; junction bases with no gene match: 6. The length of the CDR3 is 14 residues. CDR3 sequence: CASSWAGGHTEAFF. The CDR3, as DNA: TGTGCCAGCTCATGGGCAGGGGGACACACTGAAGCTTTCTTT.

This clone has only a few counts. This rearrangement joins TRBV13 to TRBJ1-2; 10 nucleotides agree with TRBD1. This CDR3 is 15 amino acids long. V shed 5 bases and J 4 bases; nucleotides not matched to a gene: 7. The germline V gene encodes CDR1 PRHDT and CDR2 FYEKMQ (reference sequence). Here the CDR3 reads CASSRTGGLVYGYTF. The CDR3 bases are TGTGCCAGCAGCCGGACAGGGGGGCTTGTCTATGGCTACACCTTC.

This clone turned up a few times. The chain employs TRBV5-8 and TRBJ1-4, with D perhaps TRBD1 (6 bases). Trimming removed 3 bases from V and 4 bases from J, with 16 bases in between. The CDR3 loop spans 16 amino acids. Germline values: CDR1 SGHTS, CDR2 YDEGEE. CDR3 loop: CASSWESGTLNEKLFF. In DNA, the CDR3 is TGTGCCAGCAGCTGGGAGTCCGGGACACTTAATGAAAAACTGTTTTTT.

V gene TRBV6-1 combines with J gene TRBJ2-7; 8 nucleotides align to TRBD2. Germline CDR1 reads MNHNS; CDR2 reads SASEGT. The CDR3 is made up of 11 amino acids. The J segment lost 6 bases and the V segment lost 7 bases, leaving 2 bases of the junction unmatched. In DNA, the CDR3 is TGTGCCAGCAATCTAGCGGGCGAGCAGTACTTC. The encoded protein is CASNLAGEQYF.

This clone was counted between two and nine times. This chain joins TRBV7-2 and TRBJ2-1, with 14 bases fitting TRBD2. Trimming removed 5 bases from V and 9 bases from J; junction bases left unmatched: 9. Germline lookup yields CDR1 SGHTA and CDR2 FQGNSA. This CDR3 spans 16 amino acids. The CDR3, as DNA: TGTGCCAGCAGCATTGAGGGGACTAGCGGGAGAAGTGAGCAGTTCTTC. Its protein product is CASSIEGTSGRSEQFF. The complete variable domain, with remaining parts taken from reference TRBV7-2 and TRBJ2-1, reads GAGVSQSPSNKVTEKGKDVELRCDPISGHTALYWYRQSLGQGLEFLIYFQGNSAPDKSGLPSDRFSAERTGGSVSTLTIQRTQQEDSAVYLCASSIEGTSGRSEQFFGPGTRLTVL.

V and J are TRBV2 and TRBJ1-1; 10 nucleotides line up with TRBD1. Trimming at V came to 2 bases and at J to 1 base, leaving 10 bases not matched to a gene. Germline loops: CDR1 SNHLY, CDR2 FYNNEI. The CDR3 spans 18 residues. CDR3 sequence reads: CASSEMGGTGASNTEAFF. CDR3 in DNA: TGTGCCAGCAGTGAAATGGGGGGGACAGGGGCCTCGAACACTGAAGCTTTCTTT.